Sequencing of this T cell receptor beta chain was carried out in a study of radiotherapy plus CTLA-4 blockade in lung cancer. Turning to the study itself: Objective responses were documented in 15% to 20% of patients, with disease control in roughly 31%. Whole-study findings and limits: Increased serum interferon-beta after radiation also reportedly predicted response strongly. Blood-borne expansion of tumor-derived TCR clones followed radiotherapy plus ipilimumab.

The CDR3 is 13 residues long. The trim removed 4 bases at V and 5 bases at J, leaving 3 bases unmatched. Looked up from germline, CDR1 is ENHRY and CDR2 is SYGVKD. Libraries were prepared by immunoSEQ multiplex PCR; TCRdb keeps only in-frame clonotypes and omits some of them. The sample lists about 77,000 clones, nearly 75% occurring once. Focal radiation with ipilimumab CTLA-4 blockade was given to patients with chemo-refractory metastatic non-small-cell lung cancer. This clone has a count of ten or more. Its antigen is as yet unknown. The chain employs TRBV10-3 and TRBJ2-5; 8 bases line up with TRBD1. The sequencing here drew on peripheral blood, taken from a patient treated with radiotherapy plus ipilimumab. This receptor was identified in a human donor with non-small cell lung cancer whose response to radiotherapy plus ipilimumab could not be evaluated. The chain's CDR3 is CAISARQGETQYF. CDR3 in DNA: TGTGCCATCAGTGCGAGACAGGGGGAGACCCAGTACTTC.